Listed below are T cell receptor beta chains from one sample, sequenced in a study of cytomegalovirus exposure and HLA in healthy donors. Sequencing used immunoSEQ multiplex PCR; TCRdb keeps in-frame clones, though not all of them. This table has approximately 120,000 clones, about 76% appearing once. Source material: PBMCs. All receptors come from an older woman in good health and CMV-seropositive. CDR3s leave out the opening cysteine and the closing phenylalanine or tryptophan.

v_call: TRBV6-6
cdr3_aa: ASSYWGQGAGEQY

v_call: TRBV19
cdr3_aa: ASSIAWDRGQETQY

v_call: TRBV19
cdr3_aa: ASSPRSEGDTEAF

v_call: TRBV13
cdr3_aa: ASSLVGTGGDGYT

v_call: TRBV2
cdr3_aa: ASSIPQGAANEQY

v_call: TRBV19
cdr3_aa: ASSPYGVNYGYT

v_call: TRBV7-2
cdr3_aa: ASSLNSGLAGEQY

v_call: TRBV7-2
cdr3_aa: ASSLVGADSYEQY

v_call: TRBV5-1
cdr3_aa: ASSFKGDTEAF

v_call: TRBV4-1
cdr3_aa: ASSQDGMGTDTQY

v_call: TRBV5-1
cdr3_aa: ASSLEAGGSYEQY

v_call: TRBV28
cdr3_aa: ASSFSGGALTEAF

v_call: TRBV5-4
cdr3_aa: ASGGGSYNEQF

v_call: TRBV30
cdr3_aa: AWGNLGDTQAF

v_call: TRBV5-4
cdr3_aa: ASSLGVGGGIIPSGNTIY

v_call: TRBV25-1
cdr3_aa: ASSAGTVSPLH

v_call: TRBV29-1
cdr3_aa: SAELAHSGANVLT

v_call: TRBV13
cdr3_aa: ASSPRQGIRETQY

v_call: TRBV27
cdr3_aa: ASSFDSTGDTQY

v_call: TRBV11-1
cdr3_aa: ASTGQGITGELF

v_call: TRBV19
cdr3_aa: ASSPTRTEANQPQH

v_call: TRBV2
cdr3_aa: ASNRDRGFSSNQPQH

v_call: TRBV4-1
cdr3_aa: ASSRTPIPGTSGLDTQY

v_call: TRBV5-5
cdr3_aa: ASSPRSAGQGFQPQH

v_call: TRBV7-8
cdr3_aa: ASSLSSRRTDTQY

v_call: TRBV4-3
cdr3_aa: ASSQEQIAGGPSYEQY

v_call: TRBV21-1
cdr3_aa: ASSKIEQAEAF

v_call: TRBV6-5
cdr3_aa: ASRKAGGTEAF

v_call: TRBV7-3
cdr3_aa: ASAAGGNTEAF

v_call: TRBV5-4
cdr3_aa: ASSLGQGQDGYT

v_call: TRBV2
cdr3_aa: ASSHEGQGVSDTQY

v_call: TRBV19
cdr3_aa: ARVQDRGRETQY

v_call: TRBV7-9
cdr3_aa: ASSPGETYGYT

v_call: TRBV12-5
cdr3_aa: ASGRDYEQY

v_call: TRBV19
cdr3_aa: ASKLAGVTGELF

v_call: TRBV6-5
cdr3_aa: ASSYGTGVPSDGYT

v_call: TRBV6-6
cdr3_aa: ASSYPTGGRTDTQY

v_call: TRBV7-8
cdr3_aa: ASSPLPETQY

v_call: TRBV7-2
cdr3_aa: ASSPRGGTGLHNEQF

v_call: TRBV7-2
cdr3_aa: ASSQGRDFYGYT

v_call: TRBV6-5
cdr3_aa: ASSLTGPLAYEQY

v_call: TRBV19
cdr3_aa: ASSISGVVNTEAF

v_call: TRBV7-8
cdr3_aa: ASSLRTGNEQF

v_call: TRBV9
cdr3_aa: ASSASAGLAKNIQY

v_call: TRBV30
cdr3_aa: AWSRITGVSSYNEQF

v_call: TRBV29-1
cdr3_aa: SVTKRGGRALNEQF

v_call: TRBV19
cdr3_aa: ASSGQGSYNEQF

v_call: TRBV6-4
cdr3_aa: ASSVRTGGMHEQF

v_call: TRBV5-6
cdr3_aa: ASSREEVNQPQH